One and the same sample provided the 30 T cell receptor beta chains below, sequenced in a study of T cells expressing NK-cell markers. TCRdb reprocessed the 5' RACE reads and reports one entry per CDR3 protein, with no DNA. The repertoire shows 350,000 to 500,000 distinct CDR3 sequences; the top ten hold under 7.5%. Sequenced sample: blood T cells: a sorted CD56 or NKG2C T cell subset, CD4+ or CD8+ T cells, or bulk PBMC T cells (not recorded which). The source of these receptors is a woman aged 18 to 75 in good health.

V is TRBV10-3 and J is TRBJ1-1; TCRdb selects TRBD1, and the lack of DNA leaves this call unchecked. The CDR3 contains 15 residues. Germline-derived CDR1 and CDR2 are ENHRY and SYGVKD. The CDR3 spells CAIRDRGRSDTEAFF.

CDR3 sequence reads: CSASAGVGNTIYF. This rearrangement joins TRBV20-1 to TRBJ1-3. CDR3 size: 13 residues. The germline V gene has CDR1 DFQATT and CDR2 SNEGSKA (reference sequence).

The chain couples TRBV5-4 to TRBJ2-4; the TRBD2 assignment by TCRdb is unverifiable without DNA. Looked up from germline, CDR1 is SGHNT and CDR2 is YYREEE (reference sequence). The CDR3 runs to 15 residues. The CDR3 is CASSRAVDRQNIQYF.

The CDR3 sequence is CASSSLEGLNTEAFF. The rearrangement uses TRBV27 and TRBJ1-1. The CDR3 extends over 15 amino acids. CDR1 and CDR2 (germline): MNHEY, SMNVEV (reference sequence).

The chain uses TRBV29-1 and TRBJ1-1; the D call from TCRdb, TRBD1, cannot be confirmed without DNA. The CDR3 consists of 15 residues. Germline V CDR1 and CDR2: SQVTM, ANQGSEA. CDR3 protein: CSGKGQGGVGTEAFF.

The chain links TRBV21-1 to TRBJ2-3; TCRdb reports TRBD2, a call that lacks DNA to check it against. TRBV21-1 is a pseudogene locus. CDR3 size: 14 residues. The CDR3 reads CASRLAGAIDTQYF.

The chain links TRBV5-1 to TRBJ1-1; the TCRdb D gene call, TRBD1, has no DNA to confirm it. The CDR3 sequence is 16 residues long. Per the germline V gene, CDR1 is SGHRS and CDR2 is YFSETQ. This CDR3 reads CASRPQEKVMNTEAFF.

J is TRBJ1-2 and V is TRBV29-1. Per the germline V gene, CDR1 is SQVTM and CDR2 is ANQGSEA. There are 13 residues in the CDR3. CDR3 in amino acids: CSVVTPSGYGYTF.

The CDR3 reads CASSPTSPRDMSNQPQHF. This chain links TRBV18 with TRBJ1-5; with no DNA, the TCRdb D assignment of TRBD1 cannot be verified. CDR3 length: 18 residues. CDR1 and CDR2 from the germline V gene are KGHSH and LQKENI.

V usage is TRBV5-1 and J usage is TRBJ2-1; TCRdb's D call, TRBD2, is unchecked because there is no DNA. Per the germline V gene, CDR1 is SGHRS and CDR2 is YFSETQ. The CDR3 has 16 residues. CDR3: CASSPGLAGALDEQFF.

This chain uses TRBV7-2 with TRBJ1-1. The germline V gene encodes CDR1 SGHTA and CDR2 FQGNSA. The CDR3 is 13 residues long. The CDR3 is CASSLVFITEAFF.

The J gene is TRBJ2-1, the V gene TRBV12-3 or TRBV12-4; checking the TCRdb D call of TRBD1 is not possible without DNA. The CDR3 is 15 amino acids. This CDR3 is CASSLAAGRSSEQFF.

This chain links TRBV5-1 with TRBJ1-5. The CDR3 contains 15 residues. Germline V gene lookup returns CDR1 SGHRS and CDR2 YFSETQ. CDR3 region: CASSPGTADNQPQHF.

The chain combines TRBV7-6 with TRBJ1-1; the TRBD1 assignment by TCRdb is unverifiable without DNA. The germline gives CDR1 SGHVS, CDR2 FNYEAQ. This CDR3 comprises 14 residues. CDR3 residues: CASSHGIGRAEAFF.

The rearrangement links TRBV18 to TRBJ2-1; TCRdb reports TRBD1, a call that lacks DNA to check it against. The germline CDR1 and CDR2 sequences are KGHSH and LQKENI. This CDR3 is 15 amino acids long. The CDR3 sequence: CASSPRDSSYNEQFF.

This chain connects TRBV2 to TRBJ2-7; TCRdb returns TRBD1, unconfirmable since there is no DNA. From germline, CDR1 is SNHLY and CDR2 FYNNEI. The CDR3 loop spans 17 amino acids. This CDR3 reads CASSEALGPGGGGEQYF. The variable domain in full, with the rest retrieved from reference TRBV2 and TRBJ2-7, is EPEVTQTPSHQVTQMGQEVILRCVPISNHLYFYWYRQILGQKVEFLVSFYNNEISEKSEIFDDQFSVERPDGSNFTLKIRSTKLEDSAMYFCASSEALGPGGGGEQYFGPGTRLTVT.

This chain joins TRBV10-3 and TRBJ1-1. This CDR3 has 16 residues. Germline V gene sequence: CDR1 ENHRY, CDR2 SYGVKD. The CDR3 loop is CAISGSRDGRNTEAFF.

The chain carries TRBV6-5 and TRBJ2-1; TCRdb returns TRBD1, unconfirmable since there is no DNA. Looked up from germline, CDR1 is MNHEY and CDR2 is SVGAGI. The CDR3 has 15 residues. CDR3 in amino acids: CASSYDRVRGNEQFF.

This chain links TRBV20-1 with TRBJ2-7; the D gene TCRdb calls, TRBD2, cannot be checked with no DNA. CDR3 size: 13 residues. CDR1 is DFQATT and CDR2 is SNEGSKA in the germline V gene (reference sequence). This CDR3 reads CSARGGLRYEQYF.

This chain uses TRBV7-6 with TRBJ2-2; the TRBD1 assignment by TCRdb is unverifiable without DNA. The CDR3 spans 14 residues. Germline CDR1 SGHVS, CDR2 FNYEAQ. The CDR3 protein is CASVGPGNTGELFF.

This chain links TRBV5-1 with TRBJ2-1; TCRdb's D call of TRBD1 is untestable without DNA. The germline V gene encodes CDR1 SGHRS and CDR2 YFSETQ. The CDR3 totals 15 residues. CDR3 loop: CASSFVPSSYNEQFF.

This sequence joins TRBV10-3 and TRBJ2-1; TCRdb's D call of TRBD2 is untestable without DNA. The CDR3 length is 18 residues. CDR1 and CDR2 (germline): ENHRY, SYGVKD. The CDR3 loop reads CAISGTKLAGGSYNEQFF.

The rearrangement joins TRBV7-2 to TRBJ2-1; the TCRdb call, TRBD1, lacks DNA for checking. The germline V gene encodes CDR1 SGHTA and CDR2 FQGNSA. The CDR3 sequence is 13 residues long. The CDR3 is CASSWLGGYEQFF.

The V and J genes are TRBV7-2 and TRBJ2-1; the TRBD2 assignment by TCRdb is unverifiable without DNA. CDR1 and CDR2 from the germline V gene are SGHTA and FQGNSA. This CDR3 is built from 14 residues. This chain's CDR3 is CASSTKRLADEQFF.

The chain carries TRBV20-1 and TRBJ1-2; TCRdb reports TRBD1, a call that lacks DNA to check it against. The CDR3 contains 12 residues. Germline loops: CDR1 DFQATT, CDR2 SNEGSKA (reference sequence). Here the CDR3 reads CSAHRGDYGYTF.

The chain uses TRBV7-9 and TRBJ2-3; no DNA is available, so the TRBD2 call from TCRdb remains unchecked. Germline lookup yields CDR1 SEHNR and CDR2 FQNEAQ (reference sequence). The CDR3 contains 17 residues. CDR3 sequence reads: CASSPDSIAGDTDTQYF.

This chain uses TRBV7-2 with TRBJ2-5; no DNA is available, so the TRBD1 call from TCRdb remains unchecked. Per germline, CDR1 SGHTA and CDR2 FQGNSA. This CDR3 is 14 amino acids long. CDR3 loop: CASSSQGFGETQYF. Combining the CDR3 with reference TRBV7-2 and TRBJ2-5 gives the whole variable domain GAGVSQSPSNKVTEKGKDVELRCDPISGHTALYWYRQSLGQGLEFLIYFQGNSAPDKSGLPSDRFSAERTGGSVSTLTIQRTQQEDSAVYLCASSSQGFGETQYFGPGTRLLVL.

V is TRBV20-1 and J is TRBJ2-1; with no DNA, the TCRdb D assignment of TRBD2 cannot be verified. The CDR3 extends over 17 amino acids. Germline CDR1 and CDR2: DFQATT and SNEGSKA (reference sequence). The CDR3 spells CSARPTPGLAVGYEQFF.

CDR3 residues: CSARAQENYGYTF. The chain combines TRBV20-1 with TRBJ1-2. CDR3 size: 13 residues. Germline CDR1 is DFQATT and CDR2 is SNEGSKA (reference sequence).

The chain uses TRBV9 and TRBJ2-2; the TRBD2 assignment by TCRdb is unverifiable without DNA. The CDR3 is 16 residues long. The germline V gene encodes CDR1 SGDLS and CDR2 YYNGEE. CDR3 sequence: CASSVGASGGTGELFF.